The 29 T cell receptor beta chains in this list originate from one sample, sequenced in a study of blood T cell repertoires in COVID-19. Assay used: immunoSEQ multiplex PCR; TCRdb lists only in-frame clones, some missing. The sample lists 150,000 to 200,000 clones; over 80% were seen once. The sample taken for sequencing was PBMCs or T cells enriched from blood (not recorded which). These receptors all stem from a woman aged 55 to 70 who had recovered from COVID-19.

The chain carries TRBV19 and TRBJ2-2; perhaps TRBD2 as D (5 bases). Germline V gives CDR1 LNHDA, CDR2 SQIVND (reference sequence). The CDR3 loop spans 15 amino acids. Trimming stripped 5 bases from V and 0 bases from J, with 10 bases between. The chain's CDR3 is CASSGGSANTGELFF. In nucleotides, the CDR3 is TGTGCCAGTAGTGGAGGTAGCGCGAACACCGGGGAGCTGTTTTTT.

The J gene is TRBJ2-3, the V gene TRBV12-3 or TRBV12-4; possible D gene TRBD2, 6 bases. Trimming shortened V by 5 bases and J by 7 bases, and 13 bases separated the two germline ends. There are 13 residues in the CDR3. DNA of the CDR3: TGTGCCAGCAGTGCTGCGGAGGGCAATACGCAGTATTTT. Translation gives CASSAAEGNTQYF.

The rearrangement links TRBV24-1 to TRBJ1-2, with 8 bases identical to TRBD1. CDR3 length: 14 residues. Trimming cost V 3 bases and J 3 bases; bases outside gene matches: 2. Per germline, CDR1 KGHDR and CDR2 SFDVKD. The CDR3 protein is CATSDADRDYGYTF. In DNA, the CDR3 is TGTGCCACCAGTGATGCGGACAGGGACTATGGCTACACCTTC.

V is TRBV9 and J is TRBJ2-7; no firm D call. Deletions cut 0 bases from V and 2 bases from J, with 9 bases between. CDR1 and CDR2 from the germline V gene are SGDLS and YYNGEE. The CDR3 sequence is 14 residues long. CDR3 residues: CASSVAGLPYEQYF. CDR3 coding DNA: TGTGCCAGCAGCGTAGCTGGGCTGCCCTACGAGCAGTACTTC.

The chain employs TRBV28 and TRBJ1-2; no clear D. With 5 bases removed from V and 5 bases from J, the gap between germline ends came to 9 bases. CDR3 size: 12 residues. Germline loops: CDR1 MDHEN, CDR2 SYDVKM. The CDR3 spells CASSRSGYGYTF. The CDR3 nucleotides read TGTGCCAGCAGTCGTTCCGGGTATGGCTACACCTTC.

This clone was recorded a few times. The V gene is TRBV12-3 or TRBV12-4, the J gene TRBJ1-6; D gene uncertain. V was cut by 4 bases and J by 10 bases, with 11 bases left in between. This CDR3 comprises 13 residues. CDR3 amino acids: CASSSRSRSPLHF. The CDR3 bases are TGTGCCAGCAGTTCTCGGTCGAGGTCACCCCTCCACTTT.

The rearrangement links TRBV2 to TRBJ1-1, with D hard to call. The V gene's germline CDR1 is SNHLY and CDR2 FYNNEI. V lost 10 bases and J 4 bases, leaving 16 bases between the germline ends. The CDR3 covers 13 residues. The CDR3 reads CATLYYRSTEAFF. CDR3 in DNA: TGTGCCACCTTGTATTATCGCAGCACTGAAGCTTTCTTT.

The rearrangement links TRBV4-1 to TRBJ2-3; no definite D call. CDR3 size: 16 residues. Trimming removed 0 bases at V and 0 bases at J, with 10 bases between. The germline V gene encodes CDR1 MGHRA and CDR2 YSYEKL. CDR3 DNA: TGCGCCAGCAGCCAAGATCCCCTACCAAGCACAGATACGCAGTATTTT. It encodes CASSQDPLPSTDTQYF.

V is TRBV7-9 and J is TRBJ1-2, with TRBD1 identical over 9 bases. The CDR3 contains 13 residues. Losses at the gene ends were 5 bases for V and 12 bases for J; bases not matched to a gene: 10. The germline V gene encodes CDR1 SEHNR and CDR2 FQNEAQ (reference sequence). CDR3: CASSQTDRGTHTF. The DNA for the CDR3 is TGTGCCAGCAGCCAGACGGACAGGGGAACCCACACCTTC. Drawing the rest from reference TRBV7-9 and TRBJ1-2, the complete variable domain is DTGVSQNPRHKITKRGQNVTFRCDPISEHNRLYWYRQTLGQGPEFLTYFQNEAQLEKSRLLSDRFSAERPKGSFSTLEIQRTEQGDSAMYLCASSQTDRGTHTFGSGTRLTVV.

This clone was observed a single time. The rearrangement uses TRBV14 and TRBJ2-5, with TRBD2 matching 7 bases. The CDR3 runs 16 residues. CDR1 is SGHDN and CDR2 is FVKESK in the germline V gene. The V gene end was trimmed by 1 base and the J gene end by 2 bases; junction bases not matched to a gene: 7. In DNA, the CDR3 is TGTGCCAGCAGCCAAGGGGGGGGACGGATTCAAGAGACCCAGTACTTC. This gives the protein CASSQGGGRIQETQYF.

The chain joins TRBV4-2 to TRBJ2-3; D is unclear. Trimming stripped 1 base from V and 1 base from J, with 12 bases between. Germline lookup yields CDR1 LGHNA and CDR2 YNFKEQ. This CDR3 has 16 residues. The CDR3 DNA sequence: TGTGCCAGCAGCCAAGCTCCGTTGGCCGGCACAGATACGCAGTATTTT. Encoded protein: CASSQAPLAGTDTQYF.

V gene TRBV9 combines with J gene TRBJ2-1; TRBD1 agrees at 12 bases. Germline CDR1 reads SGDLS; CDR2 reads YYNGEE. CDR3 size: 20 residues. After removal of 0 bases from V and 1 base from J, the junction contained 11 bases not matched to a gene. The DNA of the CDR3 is TGTGCCAGCAGCGTAGGGGACAGGGGGCGCGTAGCGGTTTCCTACAATGAGCAGTTCTTC. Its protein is CASSVGDRGRVAVSYNEQFF. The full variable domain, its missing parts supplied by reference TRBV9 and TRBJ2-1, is DSGVTQTPKHLITATGQRVTLRCSPRSGDLSVYWYQQSLDQGLQFLIQYYNGEERAKGNILERFSAQQFPDLHSELNLSSLELGDSALYFCASSVGDRGRVAVSYNEQFFGPGTRLTVL.

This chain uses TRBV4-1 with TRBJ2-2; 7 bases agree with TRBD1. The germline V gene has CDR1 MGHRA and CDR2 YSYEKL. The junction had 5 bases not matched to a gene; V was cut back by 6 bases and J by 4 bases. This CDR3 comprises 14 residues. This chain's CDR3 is CASSFDRATGELFF. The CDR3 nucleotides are TGCGCCAGCAGTTTCGACAGGGCCACCGGGGAGCTGTTTTTT.

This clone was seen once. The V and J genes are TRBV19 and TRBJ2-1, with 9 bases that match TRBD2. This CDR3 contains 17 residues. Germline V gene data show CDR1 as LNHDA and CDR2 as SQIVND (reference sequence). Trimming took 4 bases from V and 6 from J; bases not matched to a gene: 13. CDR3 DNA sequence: TGTGCCAGTAGTAAAACCGTGAATGCGGGAGGGGGCAATGAGCAGTTCTTC. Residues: CASSKTVNAGGGNEQFF. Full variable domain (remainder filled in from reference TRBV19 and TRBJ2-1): DGGITQSPKYLFRKEGQNVTLSCEQNLNHDAMYWYRQDPGQGLRLIYYSQIVNDFQKGDIAEGYSVSREKKESFPLTVTSAQKNPTAFYLCASSKTVNAGGGNEQFFGPGTRLTVL.

CDR3 region: CASSISGDWQETQYF. The CDR3 nucleotides are TGTGCCAGTAGTATTAGCGGGGACTGGCAAGAGACCCAGTACTTC. The chain uses TRBV19 and TRBJ2-5, with 8 nucleotides matching TRBD2. V trimming: 3 bases; J trimming: 2 bases; junction bases outside the gene matches: 5. The CDR3 has 15 amino acids. The germline CDR1 and CDR2 sequences are LNHDA and SQIVND (reference sequence).

CDR3 sequence (DNA): TGTGCCAGCAGCCAGGAAACAGGGGGCCGGACTGAAGCTTTCTTT. Protein: CASSQETGGRTEAFF. The V gene is TRBV7-9, the J gene TRBJ1-1, with TRBD1 identical over 9 bases. Germline CDR1 is SEHNR and CDR2 is FQNEAQ (reference sequence). V was clipped by 5 bases and J by 5 bases; unmatched bases: 9. The CDR3 totals 15 residues.

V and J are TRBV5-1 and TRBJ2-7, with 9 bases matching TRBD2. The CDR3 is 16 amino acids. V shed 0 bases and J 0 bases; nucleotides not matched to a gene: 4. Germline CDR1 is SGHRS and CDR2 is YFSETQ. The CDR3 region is CASSLDPSGVSYEQYF. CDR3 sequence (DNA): TGCGCCAGCAGCTTGGATCCTAGCGGGGTCTCCTACGAGCAGTACTTC.

CDR3 sequence reads: CASSSGLAAYEQYF. CDR3 coding DNA: TGTGCCAGCAGCTCGGGACTAGCCGCCTACGAGCAGTACTTC. The V call is TRBV7-2, the J call TRBJ2-7; 9 positions agree with TRBD2. Trimming took 4 bases from V and 2 from J; bases not matched to a gene: 3. CDR1 is SGHTA and CDR2 is FQGNSA in the germline V gene. This CDR3 comprises 14 residues.

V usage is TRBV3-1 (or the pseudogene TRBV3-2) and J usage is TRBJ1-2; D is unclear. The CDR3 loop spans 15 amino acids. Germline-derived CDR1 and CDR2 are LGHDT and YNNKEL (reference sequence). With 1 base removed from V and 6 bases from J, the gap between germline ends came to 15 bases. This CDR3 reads CASSQGSGRLDGYTF. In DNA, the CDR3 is TGTGCCAGCAGCCAAGGGTCCGGTCGACTAGATGGCTACACCTTC.

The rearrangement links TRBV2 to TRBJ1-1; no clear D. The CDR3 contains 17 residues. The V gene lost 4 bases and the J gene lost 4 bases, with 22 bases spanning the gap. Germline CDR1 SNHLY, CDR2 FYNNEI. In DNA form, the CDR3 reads TGTGCCAGCAGTGGGGGTTATGTGAGGGTGTTGGGCACTGAAGCTTTCTTT. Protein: CASSGGYVRVLGTEAFF.

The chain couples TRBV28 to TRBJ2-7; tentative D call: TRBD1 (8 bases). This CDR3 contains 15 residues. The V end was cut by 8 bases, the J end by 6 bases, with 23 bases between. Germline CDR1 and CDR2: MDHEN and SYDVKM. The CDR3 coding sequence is TGTGCCAGCTCCTTACGGGGGGCAGGGGGCAGCGAGCAGTACTTC. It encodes CASSLRGAGGSEQYF.

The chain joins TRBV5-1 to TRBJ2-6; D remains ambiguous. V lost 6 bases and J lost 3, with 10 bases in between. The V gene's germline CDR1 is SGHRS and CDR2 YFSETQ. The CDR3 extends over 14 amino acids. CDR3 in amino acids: CASMRFGGANVLTF. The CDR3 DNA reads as TGCGCCAGCATGCGGTTTGGTGGGGCCAACGTCCTGACTTTC.

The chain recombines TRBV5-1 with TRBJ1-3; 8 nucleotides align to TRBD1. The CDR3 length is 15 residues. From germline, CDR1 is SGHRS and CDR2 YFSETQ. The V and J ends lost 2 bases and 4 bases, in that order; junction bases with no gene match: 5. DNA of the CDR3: TGCGCCAGCAGCTTAACGACAGGGGCAGGAAACACCATATATTTT. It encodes CASSLTTGAGNTIYF.

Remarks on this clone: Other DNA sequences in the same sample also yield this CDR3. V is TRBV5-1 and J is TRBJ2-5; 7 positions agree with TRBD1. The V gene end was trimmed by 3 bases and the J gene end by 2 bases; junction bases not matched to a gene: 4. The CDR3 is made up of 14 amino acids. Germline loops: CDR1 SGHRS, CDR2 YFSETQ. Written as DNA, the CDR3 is TGCGCCAGCAGCTCCGGACAGGTTCAAGAGACCCAGTACTTC. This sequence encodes CASSSGQVQETQYF.

This CDR3 reads CASSLLGAGEKLFF. The CDR3 DNA follows: TGTGCCAGCAGCTTATTGGGGGCAGGGGAAAAACTGTTTTTT. This sequence joins TRBV11-2 and TRBJ1-4, with D maybe TRBD1 (6 bases). Looked up from germline, CDR1 is SGHAT and CDR2 is FQNNGV. This CDR3 has 14 residues. The V end lost 2 bases, the J end lost 8 bases, and 12 bases lay between the germline ends.

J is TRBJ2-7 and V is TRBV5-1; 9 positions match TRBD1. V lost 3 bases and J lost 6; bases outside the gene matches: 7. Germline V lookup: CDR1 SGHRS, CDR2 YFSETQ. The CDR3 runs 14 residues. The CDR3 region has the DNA TGCGCCAGCAGCTGGGGGGACAGGGCCCGCGAGCAGTACTTC. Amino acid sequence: CASSWGDRAREQYF.

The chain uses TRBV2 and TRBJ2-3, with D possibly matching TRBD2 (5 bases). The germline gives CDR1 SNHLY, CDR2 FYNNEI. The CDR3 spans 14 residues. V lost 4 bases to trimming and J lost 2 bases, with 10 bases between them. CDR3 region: CASSASRDTDTQYF. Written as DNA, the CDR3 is TGTGCCAGCAGTGCTTCGAGGGACACAGATACGCAGTATTTT.

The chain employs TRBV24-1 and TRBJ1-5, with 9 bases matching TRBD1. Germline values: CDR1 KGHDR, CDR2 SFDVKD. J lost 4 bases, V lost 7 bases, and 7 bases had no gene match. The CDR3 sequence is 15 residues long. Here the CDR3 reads CATSPTGQGNQPQHF. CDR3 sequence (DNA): TGTGCCACCAGCCCGACCGGACAGGGGAATCAGCCCCAGCATTTT.

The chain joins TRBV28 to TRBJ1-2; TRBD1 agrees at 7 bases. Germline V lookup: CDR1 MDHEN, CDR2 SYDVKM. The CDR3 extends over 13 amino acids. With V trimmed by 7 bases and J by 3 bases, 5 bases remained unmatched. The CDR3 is CASTTGKDYGYTF. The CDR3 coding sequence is TGTGCCAGCACGACAGGGAAGGACTATGGCTACACCTTC.